A selection of T cell receptor beta chains follows, all from one sample in a study of somatic mutations in cytotoxic T cells in rheumatoid arthritis. The assay was immunoSEQ multiplex PCR, and TCRdb's table has in-frame clones only and misses some. The sample lists under 20,000 clones; 75% to 90% were seen once. The sequencing input was CD8+ T cells sorted from blood. Receptors were obtained from an adult with rheumatoid arthritis. The conserved cysteine and the conserved F or W are not part of the CDR3 here. Fields, in order: CDR3 protein, V gene, CDR3 length, J gene.

CDR3aa: ASSLNSGELF; v_gene: TRBV6-5; len: 10; j_gene: TRBJ2-2
CDR3aa: ASSEGDYYEQY; v_gene: TRBV6-1; len: 11; j_gene: TRBJ2-7
CDR3aa: ASSSTPTGFSKNIQY; v_gene: TRBV7-9; len: 15; j_gene: TRBJ2-4
CDR3aa: ASSLVSRLRRSGVDGELF; v_gene: TRBV7-8; len: 18; j_gene: TRBJ2-2
CDR3aa: ASSIGLAVVEQF; v_gene: TRBV9; len: 12; j_gene: TRBJ2-1
CDR3aa: ASSLESGTANEKLF; v_gene: TRBV5-1; len: 14; j_gene: TRBJ1-4
CDR3aa: ASSIGLGSYEQY; v_gene: TRBV19; len: 12; j_gene: TRBJ2-7
CDR3aa: ASSYRPDSINEQF; v_gene: TRBV6-5; len: 13; j_gene: TRBJ2-1
CDR3aa: ASSEVQDRVGEKLF; v_gene: TRBV6-1; len: 14; j_gene: TRBJ1-4
CDR3aa: ASSSTGESTDTQY; v_gene: TRBV7-9; len: 13; j_gene: TRBJ2-3
CDR3aa: ASSQEGPRNTEAF; v_gene: TRBV4-1; len: 13; j_gene: TRBJ1-1
CDR3aa: ASSQYRGSSYEQY; v_gene: TRBV14; len: 13; j_gene: TRBJ2-7
CDR3aa: ASVAGGRQPQH; v_gene: TRBV19; len: 11; j_gene: TRBJ1-5
CDR3aa: ASSQDREWYNEQF; v_gene: TRBV14; len: 13; j_gene: TRBJ2-1